This is a list of T cell receptor beta chains from one sample in a study of cytomegalovirus exposure and HLA in healthy donors. Sequencing used immunoSEQ multiplex PCR; TCRdb keeps in-frame clones, though not all of them. The repertoire holds 150,000 to 200,000 clones, roughly a tenth seen once, with 1% to 1.5% in the top ten. The material sequenced was PBMCs. These receptor sequences come from a woman in her 30s in good health and CMV-seropositive. CDR3s include the opening cysteine and the closing phenylalanine or tryptophan. The D gene is left open where the match is weak. Expanded clones are given a class, and other clones once, few, many or no size at all.

>few|TRBJ1-1|.|TRBV9
CASSVVEGGTEAFF
TGTGCCAGCAGCGTAGTAGAAGGAGGGACTGAAGCTTTCTTT
>few|TRBJ2-2|TRBD2|TRBV27
CASSWGLANTGELFF
TGTGCCAGCAGTTGGGGACTAGCGAACACCGGGGAGCTGTTTTTT
>.|TRBJ1-2|.|TRBV6-5
CASSYKTGHYTF
TGTGCCAGCAGTTACAAAACAGGGCACTACACCTTC
>.|TRBJ2-1|TRBD1|TRBV7-9
CASSKTGGSSGEQFF
TGTGCCAGCAGCAAGACAGGGGGCTCCAGCGGGGAGCAGTTCTTC
>.|TRBJ1-5|.|TRBV5-8
CASSSAGGNQPQHF
TGTGCCAGCAGCTCCGCAGGCGGCAATCAGCCCCAGCATTTT
>few|TRBJ2-7|.|TRBV11-2
CASSTPRTPDRTYEQYF
TGTGCCAGCAGCACGCCTCGGACTCCCGATAGGACCTACGAGCAGTACTTC
>.|TRBJ2-7|TRBD1|TRBV5-1
CASSLAGTGEFASYEQYF
TGCGCCAGCAGCTTGGCGGGGACAGGGGAATTCGCATCCTACGAGCAGTACTTC
>few|TRBJ1-5|TRBD1|TRBV7-4
CATMGQPDSNQPQHF
TGTGCCACGATGGGACAGCCAGATAGCAATCAGCCCCAGCATTTT
>.|TRBJ1-6|.|TRBV30
CAWSVGPQGSPLHF
TGTGCCTGGAGTGTAGGACCCCAGGGTTCACCCCTCCACTTT
>.|TRBJ2-7|.|TRBV21-1
CASSVGGDPLGEQYF
TGTGCCAGCAGCGTGGGAGGGGACCCTCTGGGCGAGCAGTACTTC
>few|TRBJ2-5|TRBD1|TRBV7-6
CASSLGSGQALETQYF
TGTGCCAGCAGCTTAGGATCCGGACAGGCCTTGGAGACCCAGTACTTC
>few|TRBJ1-4|.|TRBV6-6
CASSYGRDANEKLFF
TGTGCCAGCAGCTATGGGAGGGACGCTAATGAAAAACTGTTTTTT
>few|TRBJ1-5|.|TRBV4-2
CASSQDLEPQHF
TGTGCCAGCAGCCAAGATTTAGAGCCCCAGCATTTT
>.|TRBJ2-5|TRBD2|TRBV7-8
CASSFRPGLGFDETQYF
TGTGCCAGCAGCTTTCGTCCGGGACTAGGATTTGATGAGACCCAGTACTTC
>few|TRBJ1-4|.|TRBV4-1
CASSLPNTRGQGKLFF
TGCGCCAGCAGTCTCCCCAATACAAGGGGACAAGGAAAACTGTTTTTT
>few|TRBJ1-4|.|TRBV27
CASSLTFRGEKLFF
TGTGCCAGCAGTCTAACATTCAGGGGTGAAAAACTGTTTTTT
>few|TRBJ2-3|TRBD2|TRBV5-6
CASSFRTRPDTQYF
TGTGCCAGCAGCTTTAGGACTAGGCCAGATACGCAGTATTTT
>few|TRBJ2-7|TRBD1|TRBV11-2
CASSLALGQAYEQYF
TGTGCCAGCAGCTTAGCCCTAGGACAGGCCTACGAGCAGTACTTC
>.|TRBJ2-7|TRBD2|TRBV2
CASSEALSGSASRDEQYF
TGTGCCAGCAGTGAAGCGCTTAGCGGGAGTGCTTCACGCGACGAGCAGTACTTC
>few|TRBJ1-4|.|TRBV6-1
CASSAPQATNEKLFF
TGTGCCAGCAGTGCTCCCCAGGCAACTAATGAAAAACTGTTTTTT
>.|TRBJ2-3|.|TRBV5-1
CASSLEVEADTQYF
TGCGCCAGCAGCTTGGAGGTAGAGGCAGATACGCAGTATTTT
>few|TRBJ2-2|.|TRBV7-9
CASISGAGELFF
TGTGCCAGCATTTCGGGAGCCGGGGAGCTGTTTTTT
>once|TRBJ2-5|TRBD1|TRBV5-1
CASSLAGQGDLETQYF
TGCGCCAGCAGCTTGGCAGGACAGGGGGATTTGGAGACCCAGTACTTC
>.|TRBJ2-1|.|TRBV30
CAWSVVGSTYNEQFF
TGTGCCTGGAGTGTGGTCGGGAGCACCTACAATGAGCAGTTCTTC
>.|TRBJ2-7|TRBD1|TRBV4-1
CASSQVRTGEEQYF
TGCGCCAGCAGCCAAGTCCGAACAGGGGAAGAGCAGTACTTC
>.|TRBJ1-2|TRBD1|TRBV29-1
CRVDRANYGYTF
TGCAGAGTCGACAGGGCTAACTATGGCTACACCTTC
>.|TRBJ1-1|.|TRBV19
CASSVTGLGDTEAFF
TGTGCCAGTAGTGTAACAGGGTTAGGGGACACTGAAGCTTTCTTT
>few|TRBJ1-1|TRBD1|TRBV10-3
CATRGQVGWNTEAFF
TGTGCCACCCGGGGACAGGTCGGTTGGAACACTGAAGCTTTCTTT
>few|TRBJ2-6|TRBD1|TRBV6-1
CASSVQGASGANVLTF
TGTGCCAGCAGTGTGCAGGGGGCGTCTGGGGCCAACGTCCTGACTTTC
>.|TRBJ2-7|.|TRBV28
CASSPLAYEQYF
TGTGCCAGCAGTCCCCTCGCCTACGAGCAGTACTTC
>few|TRBJ1-1|.|TRBV2
CASSGLATVNTEAFF
TGTGCCAGCAGCGGTTTAGCGACGGTGAACACTGAAGCTTTCTTT
>.|TRBJ2-2|.|TRBV4-1
CASSHRTSGGELFF
TGCGCCAGCAGCCACAGGACTTCAGGCGGGGAGCTGTTTTTT
>few|TRBJ2-7|TRBD1|TRBV11-2
CASSPSLRYGRGQGEQYF
TGTGCCAGCAGCCCGAGCCTCCGTTATGGCAGGGGGCAAGGCGAGCAGTACTTC
>few|TRBJ2-3|.|TRBV7-6
CASSLLPPPGTDTQYF
TGTGCCAGCAGCCTACTGCCCCCTCCGGGCACAGATACGCAGTATTTT
>.|TRBJ2-7|TRBD2|TRBV7-6
CASSPVPLAGTSGEQYF
TGTGCCAGCAGCCCGGTACCGCTAGCGGGGACCTCCGGCGAGCAGTACTTC
>few|TRBJ2-7|TRBD2|TRBV11-2
CASSWASGSLDEQYF
TGTGCCAGCAGCTGGGCTAGCGGGAGTCTCGACGAGCAGTACTTC
>.|TRBJ2-5|.|TRBV29-1
CSVGQGRGETQYF
TGCAGCGTTGGTCAGGGAAGGGGAGAGACCCAGTACTTC
>.|TRBJ2-3|.|TRBV7-3
CASSLGTPYTDTQYF
TGTGCCAGCAGCTTAGGGACTCCATACACAGATACGCAGTATTTT
>.|TRBJ2-7|TRBD1|TRBV27
CASSPGTGGYEQYF
TGTGCCAGCAGCCCCGGGACAGGGGGCTACGAGCAGTACTTC
>.|TRBJ2-5|TRBD1|TRBV2
CASRDRTGTETQYF
TGTGCCAGCAGGGACCGGACAGGTACTGAGACCCAGTACTTC